This TCR beta chain was sequenced during a study of blood T cell repertoires in COVID-19 (dated by TCRdb to about 2020). About the study as a whole: The collaborator samples originated in the United States, Italy and Spain and spanned the acute and convalescent phases of COVID-19. The repertoires were released in a freely available public database meant as a resource for research on the immune response to SARS-CoV-2. Deeply sampled blood TCRbeta repertoires from subjects exposed to, actively infected with, or recovered from COVID-19 were included in the dataset. Nearly every sample came with metadata listing a de-identified subject ID, COVID-19 status, age in years and sex. The samples were drawn from two sources: the first 160 participants of the ongoing ImmuneRACE study, and over 950 subjects contributed by 6 global collaborators. The material from the prospective study consisted of cDNA or gDNA derived from T cells, B-cell-depleted T cells, or PBMCs. Where available, HLA class I and class II types were taken from metadata supplied by the sample provider and were not determined by assay-based typing.

The collaborating institutions used their own protocols to collect whole blood in K2EDTA tubes. For TCRbeta analysis, collaborators shipped samples as frozen whole blood, isolated PBMCs, or DNA extracted from either of those sample types. The research as a whole found: How much clinical and demographic metadata was included differed by source and by participant, and the metadata was provided uncurated.

TCRbeta CDR3 regions were amplified from genomic DNA using the immunoSEQ Assay, a bias-controlled multiplex PCR. Per the authors' processing: Nucleated cell counts per sample were estimated from amplification of reference gene primers within the assay. To quantify the absolute abundance of each unique TCRbeta CDR3 rearrangement, sequence reads were collapsed and filtered. For each sample, productive Simpson clonality was calculated as the square root of Simpson's diversity index over productive rearrangements. In TCRdb, the immuneACCESS table is reduced to in-frame sequences with V and J assigned. These tables do not hold every clone; where another copy was compared, an unresolved V gene accounts for under half, and the others remain unexplained. V, J and clone size were drawn from that table, and D and trimming were deduced from the DNA. In all, the sample holds more than 90,000 clones, and roughly 90% of those were seen once. The ten largest clones represent over 7% of the sample.

This clone was recorded many times. Its target antigen remains unknown. Nothing much larger sits one base from this clone, and base qualities are not available. The CDR3 holds 15 amino acids from the cysteine to the phenylalanine. The retained sequence is limited to the CDR3, 45 bases, with the frame set at the first base. The germline V gene yields MGHRA for CDR1 and YSYEKL for CDR2. V was cut back by 3 bases and J by 0 bases, leaving a gap of 9 bases between them. The sample was peripheral blood. This sequence originates from a human donor in a cohort sampled during active COVID-19. The chain is assembled from TRBV4-1 and TRBJ1-5, with the identity of the D gene unclear. The CDR3 protein is CASSHEAYSNQPQHF. In nucleotide form, the sequence is TGCGCCAGCAGCCATGAAGCTTATAGCAATCAGCCCCAGCATTTT.